This T cell receptor (beta chain) was observed in a study of T cells in Graves' hyperthyroidism and ophthalmopathy. Amplification targeted TCR beta CDR3 regions from RNA transcripts. With the HTBI primer set, the TCR CDR3 went through a first round of RT-PCR. TCRdb analysed the multiplex PCR reads with MiXCR anew, one entry per CDR3 protein. Found here are roughly 420,000 distinct CDR3 sequences, roughly an eighth of them singletons; the top ten hold roughly 4.8%. Investigators excluded patients with uncontrolled infection, other autoimmune disease, pregnancy or lactation. V gave up 5 bases and J gave up 1 base, with 8 bases separating them. The germline V gene encodes CDR1 SGHTA and CDR2 FQGNSA. CDR3 length: 14 residues. This clonotype turned up a few times. The antigen remains undetermined. Findings and caveats of the study: Through a model of 13 V-J features, ophthalmopathy was separated from stable hyperthyroidism. Before onset, ophthalmopathy was predicted by the model a median around 6 months earlier.

Sequences were obtained from blood. The V and J genes are TRBV7-2 and TRBJ2-2, with a weak D call TRBD2 (5 bases). This TCR derives from a young woman with Graves' hyperthyroidism. The CDR3, as DNA: TGTGCCAGCAGCCAAAGCGGGAACACCGGGGAGCTGTTTTTT. Encoded protein: CASSQSGNTGELFF.